The 23 T cell receptor beta chains below were found in one sample sequenced in a study of cytomegalovirus exposure and HLA in healthy donors. It was with 60 Vbeta and 13 Jbeta primers that the PCR ran. Data came from immunoSEQ multiplex PCR; TCRdb stores just in-frame clones and leaves some out. Here the sample spans approximately 74,000 clones, about 79% being singletons. Sequenced: PBMCs. The receptors derive from a woman aged 40 to 55 in good health and CMV-seronegative.

This chain uses TRBV6-4 with TRBJ1-1; 7 bases match TRBD1. Germline CDR1 is MRHNA and CDR2 is SNTAGT. V lost 5 bases to trimming and J lost 4 bases; unmatched junction nucleotides: 7. The CDR3 has 14 amino acids. The CDR3 nucleotides are TGTGCCAGCAGTAGAGACAGGGAGGCCACTGAAGCTTTCTTT. Translating it yields CASSRDREATEAFF.

V usage is TRBV5-1 and J usage is TRBJ1-1; the D is unclear. Trimming pared 1 base from V and 0 bases from J, leaving 4 bases between. The V gene's germline CDR1 is SGHRS and CDR2 YFSETQ. The CDR3 spans 13 residues. The CDR3 loop reads CASSLTVNTEAFF. The CDR3 DNA follows: TGCGCCAGCAGCTTGACTGTGAACACTGAAGCTTTCTTT.

In this sample, this clone turned up a few times. The chain has TRBV25-1 and TRBJ2-3, with 8 bases lining up with TRBD2. The CDR3 is 15 residues long. The trim removed 3 bases at V and 5 bases at J, leaving 7 bases unmatched. The germline V gene has CDR1 MGHDK and CDR2 SYGVNS. The CDR3 sequence: CASSDSGLVIDTQYF. CDR3 coding DNA: TGTGCCAGCAGTGACTCGGGACTAGTAATAGATACGCAGTATTTT. Together with reference TRBV25-1 and TRBJ2-3, the CDR3 gives the full variable domain: EADIYQTPRYLVIGTGKKITLECSQTMGHDKMYWYQQDPGMELHLIHYSYGVNSTEKGDLSSESTVSRIRTEHFPLTLESARPSHTSQYLCASSDSGLVIDTQYFGPGTRLTVL.

This sequence joins TRBV5-8 and TRBJ1-2; D ambiguous. This CDR3 has 12 amino acids. The germline gives CDR1 SGHTS, CDR2 YDEGEE. Trimming cost V 4 bases and J 7 bases, with 11 bases left between them. CDR3 nucleotides: TGTGCCAGCAGCCCCACCCCCGGTGGCTACACCTTC. This sequence encodes CASSPTPGGYTF.

The chain uses TRBV12-5 and TRBJ2-1; TRBD2 agrees at 10 bases. The CDR3 totals 14 residues. The V gene end was trimmed by 9 bases and the J gene end by 4 bases; junction bases not matched to a gene: 6. Per the germline V gene, CDR1 is LGHNT and CDR2 is FRNRAP. Written as DNA, the CDR3 is TGTGCTAGCGCCCCTAGCGGGAGTTACAATGAGCAGTTCTTC. This translates into CASAPSGSYNEQFF.

The CDR3 here is CASRDTQGNTGELFF. CDR3 DNA sequence: TGCGCCAGCAGAGATACACAGGGAAACACCGGGGAGCTGTTTTTT. The chain links TRBV10-2 to TRBJ2-2, with a tentative D call TRBD1 (6 bases). CDR1 and CDR2 (germline): WSHSY, SAAADI. The CDR3 loop spans 15 amino acids. V shed 6 bases and J shed 2 bases, with 13 bases lying between them.

The chain recombines TRBV19 with TRBJ2-3; 9 bases fit TRBD2. Germline trimming cut 6 bases from V and 5 bases from J; bases unmatched to any gene: 9. The CDR3 has 15 amino acids. Germline loops: CDR1 LNHDA, CDR2 SQIVND (reference sequence). CDR3 amino acids: CASSGGRARGDTQYF. Here the CDR3 DNA reads TGTGCCAGTAGCGGCGGGAGGGCCAGGGGAGATACGCAGTATTTT.

The rearrangement links TRBV5-1 to TRBJ1-2; D ambiguous. Trimming cost V 0 bases and J 4 bases, with 13 bases left between them. CDR3 length equals 15 residues. Germline CDR1 reads SGHRS; CDR2 reads YFSETQ. The CDR3 sequence is CASSLEATGGYGYTF. CDR3 nucleotides: TGCGCCAGCAGCTTGGAGGCCACGGGAGGCTATGGCTACACCTTC.

The CDR3: CASSSGQDWGGYTF. CDR3 bases: TGTGCCAGCAGCTCAGGACAGGACTGGGGTGGCTACACCTTC. This sequence joins TRBV7-2 and TRBJ1-2, with 7 positions matching TRBD1. Trimming at V came to 4 bases and at J to 7 bases, leaving 9 bases not matched to a gene. CDR3 length: 14 residues. The V gene's germline CDR1 is SGHTA and CDR2 FQGNSA.

This chain joins TRBV15 and TRBJ2-6, with D possibly being TRBD1 (6 bases). In germline, CDR1 is LNHNV, CDR2 YYDKDF (reference sequence). V shed 0 bases and J shed 0 bases, with 9 bases lying between them. This CDR3 region has 17 residues. CDR3 bases: TGTGCCACCAGCAGAGAGACAGGTTTCTCTGGGGCCAACGTCCTGACTTTC. This sequence encodes CATSRETGFSGANVLTF.

This clone was recorded a few times. CDR3 in DNA: TGTGCCAGCAGGACCGGGACTAGAGAGTATTTT. The encoded protein is CASRTGTREYF. The rearrangement uses TRBV28 and TRBJ2-3, with TRBD2 matching 8 bases. CDR3 length: 11 residues. Germline-derived CDR1 and CDR2 are MDHEN and SYDVKM. The J segment lost 13 bases and the V segment lost 6 bases, leaving 6 bases of the junction unmatched.

DNA for the CDR3: TGTGCCAGCAGTTCCACCCCGACTAGGTTCGGACTCGGCTACACCTTC. Translated: CASSSTPTRFGLGYTF. The chain combines TRBV27 with TRBJ1-2; D call uncertain. This CDR3 comprises 16 residues. Germline V gene sequence: CDR1 MNHEY, CDR2 SMNVEV (reference sequence). Trimming removed 4 bases from V and 8 bases from J, with 23 bases in between.

This rearrangement joins TRBV2 to TRBJ2-1; 9 bases agree with TRBD2. The J segment lost 5 bases and the V segment lost 4 bases, leaving 3 bases of the junction unmatched. Looked up from germline, CDR1 is SNHLY and CDR2 is FYNNEI. The CDR3 length is 14 residues. CDR3 amino acids: CASSGGLADNEQFF. The DNA of the CDR3 is TGTGCCAGCAGTGGGGGACTAGCCGACAATGAGCAGTTCTTC.

A few counts support this clone. The CDR3 here is CASSQVSGNTIYF. In DNA form, the CDR3 reads TGTGCCAGCAGCCAGGTCTCTGGAAACACCATATATTTT. The chain employs TRBV28 and TRBJ1-3; no firm D call. The CDR3 runs to 13 residues. The V and J ends lost 6 bases and 0 bases respectively, with 6 bases between them. The germline CDR1 and CDR2 sequences are MDHEN and SYDVKM.

This clone appeared a few times. The rearrangement uses TRBV28 and TRBJ2-5; TRBD2 matches 7 bases. Germline lookup yields CDR1 MDHEN and CDR2 SYDVKM. CDR3 length: 13 residues. With 3 bases clipped from V and 4 bases from J, the junction kept 2 bases outside the gene matches. The CDR3 reads CASSLGGGETQYF. The DNA for the CDR3 is TGTGCCAGCAGTTTGGGCGGGGGAGAGACCCAGTACTTC.

This clone came up once. This chain uses TRBV6-1 with TRBJ1-5; D remains unclear. V gave up 3 bases and J gave up 0 bases, with 12 bases separating them. The CDR3 has 16 amino acids. From germline, CDR1 is MNHNS and CDR2 SASEGT. In nucleotides, the CDR3 is TGTGCCAGCAGTGATTTCCGGAGTCGTAGCAATCAGCCCCAGCATTTT. It yields the protein CASSDFRSRSNQPQHF.

The V call is TRBV25-1, the J call TRBJ1-5; D may be TRBD1 (5 bases). The length of the CDR3 is 13 residues. CDR1 and CDR2 from the germline V gene are MGHDK and SYGVNS. The germline V and J ends were trimmed by 3 bases and 5 bases, with 8 bases remaining between them. CDR3 loop: CASSDRDHQPQHF. CDR3 coding DNA: TGTGCCAGCAGTGACAGGGATCATCAGCCCCAGCATTTT.

This clone was seen a handful of times. V is TRBV7-8 and J is TRBJ2-7, with 13 bases identical to TRBD2. The CDR3 loop spans 15 amino acids. Trimming removed 3 bases from V and 3 bases from J; junction bases left unmatched: 2. The V gene's germline CDR1 is SGHVS and CDR2 FQNEAQ. The CDR3 reads CASSFGLAGDYEQYF. The CDR3 nucleotides read TGTGCCAGCAGCTTCGGACTAGCGGGAGACTACGAGCAGTACTTC.

The chain combines TRBV6-5 with TRBJ1-2; D not certain. The CDR3 is made up of 15 amino acids. Per germline, CDR1 MNHEY and CDR2 SVGAGI. Trimming left V 0 bases short and J 5 bases short, with 13 bases between. For the CDR3, the DNA is TGTGCCAGCAGTTACTCAGGACGGGAAGGTTATGGCTACACCTTC. It translates to CASSYSGREGYGYTF.

The chain couples TRBV5-1 to TRBJ2-7; 9 positions agree with TRBD1. V lost 0 bases and J lost 1; bases outside the gene matches: 11. The CDR3 length is 18 residues. Germline CDR1 SGHRS, CDR2 YFSETQ. The CDR3 loop is CASSLGTGEGGFSYEQYF. CDR3 DNA sequence: TGCGCCAGCAGCTTGGGGACAGGGGAAGGTGGTTTTTCCTACGAGCAGTACTTC.

This chain joins TRBV28 and TRBJ1-1, with D possibly TRBD1 on 5 matching bases. CDR3 length: 11 amino acids. With 8 bases removed from V and 6 bases from J, the gap between germline ends came to 10 bases. Germline V gives CDR1 MDHEN, CDR2 SYDVKM. The CDR3 sequence is CASRRAPEAFF. The CDR3 DNA reads as TGTGCCAGCCGCAGGGCCCCTGAAGCTTTCTTT.

This clone appeared a few times. The chain links TRBV28 to TRBJ1-1; maybe TRBD1 (6 bases). Trimming removed 2 bases at V and 0 bases at J, with 13 bases between. CDR1 and CDR2 from the germline V gene are MDHEN and SYDVKM. The CDR3 length is 16 residues. The CDR3 nucleotides are TGTGCCAGCAGTTTAGGACAGCGACGGGTGAACACTGAAGCTTTCTTT. Its protein product is CASSLGQRRVNTEAFF.

In its sample, this clone was seen a few times. The chain carries TRBV19 and TRBJ1-1, with D uncertain. Germline loops: CDR1 LNHDA, CDR2 SQIVND (reference sequence). The V and J ends lost 5 bases and 2 bases respectively, with 18 bases between them. This CDR3 has 16 amino acids. The CDR3: CASSEGRYGRNTEAFF. The CDR3 DNA reads as TGTGCCAGTAGTGAGGGAAGGTATGGAAGAAACACTGAAGCTTTCTTT.